The next 23 T cell receptor beta chains were all read from a single sample in a study of neoadjuvant anti-PD-1 for oral cavity cancer. TCRdb's copy holds only in-frame clones and misses some; the assay was immunoSEQ multiplex PCR. The sample holds some 20,000 clones, around three quarters seen once. The specimen comprised PBMCs, sampled before nivolumab (anti-PD-1) treatment. Receptors originate from a person aged 35 to 85 with oral cavity squamous cell carcinoma.

The J gene is TRBJ1-5, the V gene TRBV6-6; 8 nucleotides agree with TRBD1. V lost 4 bases and J lost 7; bases outside the gene matches: 12. CDR1 and CDR2 (germline): MNHNY, SVGAGI (reference sequence). The CDR3 contains 16 residues. Written as DNA, the CDR3 is TGTGCCAGCAGTTCCCCGGACAGGGTTGTTAAGCAGCCCCAGCATTTT. It specifies CASSSPDRVVKQPQHF.

The V call is TRBV7-3, the J call TRBJ2-1; 7 nucleotides align to TRBD2. The germline V gene has CDR1 SGHTA and CDR2 FQGTGA. Germline trimming cut 0 bases from V and 13 bases from J; bases unmatched to any gene: 6. The CDR3 sequence is 13 residues long. CDR3 region: CASSLTQLASQFF. For the CDR3, the DNA is TGTGCCAGCAGCTTAACCCAACTAGCGTCCCAGTTCTTC.

This chain connects TRBV28 to TRBJ2-7; D call uncertain. V was shortened by 3 bases and J by 6 bases, with 9 bases between the two germline ends. Looked up from germline, CDR1 is MDHEN and CDR2 is SYDVKM. This CDR3 contains 12 residues. The CDR3 spells CASSLEIGEQYF. CDR3 sequence (DNA): TGTGCCAGCAGTTTGGAAATAGGCGAGCAGTACTTC.

V and J are TRBV18 and TRBJ2-7; D is unresolved. The CDR3 consists of 11 residues. Trimming removed 4 bases from V and 6 bases from J, with 7 bases in between. Germline-derived CDR1 and CDR2 are KGHSH and LQKENI. This chain's CDR3 is CASSLGVEQYF. CDR3 nucleotide sequence: TGTGCCAGCTCACTAGGTGTCGAGCAGTACTTC.

The chain has TRBV7-6 and TRBJ2-5; TRBD1 might be the D (5 bases). CDR3 size: 15 residues. The germline V gene encodes CDR1 SGHVS and CDR2 FNYEAQ. The V and J ends lost 0 bases and 5 bases respectively, with 13 bases between them. The CDR3 coding sequence is TGTGCCAGCAGCTTAGCGCTGGTCCCAGGGGAGACCCAGTACTTC. Encoded protein: CASSLALVPGETQYF.

The chain carries TRBV6-5 and TRBJ1-5; D may be TRBD1 (5 bases). The CDR3 is 15 residues long. Per the germline V gene, CDR1 is MNHEY and CDR2 is SVGAGI. V was cut by 0 bases and J by 2 bases, with 8 bases left in between. The CDR3 DNA sequence: TGTGCCAGCAGTTACTCGAAAGGGGGCAATCAGCCCCAGCATTTT. As protein: CASSYSKGGNQPQHF.

This chain uses TRBV6-1 with TRBJ2-3; no definite D call. Germline V gene lookup returns CDR1 MNHNS and CDR2 SASEGT. V lost 6 bases to trimming and J lost 6 bases, with 4 bases between them. The CDR3 is 10 residues long. The CDR3 DNA follows: TGTGCCAGCAGGATGGATACGCAGTATTTT. It yields the protein CASRMDTQYF.

This chain links TRBV28 with TRBJ1-1; D remains unclear. V was pared by 2 bases and J by 1 base, with 5 bases between. Germline V gene data show CDR1 as MDHEN and CDR2 as SYDVKM. The CDR3 has 13 amino acids. The CDR3 bases are TGTGCCAGCAGTTTAACACGGAACACTGAAGCTTTCTTT. Translated, it gives CASSLTRNTEAFF.

V is TRBV2 and J is TRBJ2-1; TRBD2 aligns across 12 bases. Trimming cost V 8 bases and J 0 bases; bases outside gene matches: 14. This CDR3 comprises 19 residues. Per the germline V gene, CDR1 is SNHLY and CDR2 is FYNNEI. CDR3 residues: CASGARLAGAASSYNEQFF. As DNA, the CDR3 is TGTGCCAGCGGAGCGCGACTAGCGGGAGCGGCTAGCTCCTACAATGAGCAGTTCTTC.

This rearrangement joins TRBV15 to TRBJ1-3; tentatively, D is TRBD1 (6 bases). V lost 6 bases to trimming and J lost 4 bases, with 10 bases between them. From germline, CDR1 is LNHNV and CDR2 YYDKDF (reference sequence). This CDR3 has 13 residues. CDR3: CATRRGSGNTIYF. The CDR3 bases are TGTGCCACCAGGAGGGGGAGCGGAAACACCATATATTTT.

This chain links TRBV28 with TRBJ1-1; unclear D gene. From germline, CDR1 is MDHEN and CDR2 SYDVKM. This CDR3 is built from 10 residues. V was clipped by 5 bases and J by 8 bases, with 6 bases between them. CDR3 bases: TGTGCCAGCAGTCGGTTCGAAGCTTTCTTT. This encodes CASSRFEAFF.

This chain uses TRBV7-3 with TRBJ2-1; 8 positions agree with TRBD2. With V trimmed by 5 bases and J by 6 bases, 9 bases remained unmatched. CDR3 size: 15 residues. CDR1 is SGHTA, CDR2 FQGTGA, per germline. For the CDR3, the DNA is TGTGCCAGCAGCCCCCGCACGGGAGGGCCCAATGAGCAGTTCTTC. Translated, it gives CASSPRTGGPNEQFF.

In this sample, this clone turned up a few times. The chain has TRBV19 and TRBJ1-1; no definite D call. Germline CDR1 is LNHDA and CDR2 is SQIVND (reference sequence). This CDR3 is built from 14 residues. V was pared by 3 bases and J by 4 bases, with 12 bases between. CDR3 coding DNA: TGTGCCAGTAGTATGCCCCAGGCGGGCACTGAAGCTTTCTTT. Translating it yields CASSMPQAGTEAFF.

This CDR3 reads CASSSSLAGLTDTQYF. The CDR3 nucleotides are TGCGCCAGCAGCTCTTCTCTAGCGGGTCTGACAGATACGCAGTATTTT. The chain employs TRBV4-1 and TRBJ2-3; the match to TRBD2 covers 8 bases. The junction had 10 bases not matched to a gene; V was cut back by 5 bases and J by 3 bases. This CDR3 comprises 16 residues. Per the germline V gene, CDR1 is MGHRA and CDR2 is YSYEKL.

The V gene is TRBV2, the J gene TRBJ2-5, with D perhaps TRBD2 (5 bases). The V gene's germline CDR1 is SNHLY and CDR2 FYNNEI. V was pared by 5 bases and J by 0 bases, with 10 bases between. The CDR3 spans 14 residues. The CDR3 loop is CASSPGLHQETQYF. In DNA form, the CDR3 reads TGTGCCAGCAGTCCCGGACTGCACCAAGAGACCCAGTACTTC.

The CDR3 loop is CASSLEVNQPQHF. For the CDR3, the DNA is TGTGCCAGCAGTTTAGAGGTCAATCAGCCCCAGCATTTT. The gene calls are TRBV28 and TRBJ1-5; D gene ambiguous. Germline CDR1 reads MDHEN; CDR2 reads SYDVKM. Trimming left V 2 bases short and J 3 bases short, with 5 bases between. The CDR3 contains 13 residues.

The count of this clone is one. The genes are TRBV5-1 and TRBJ1-4; D possibly corresponds to TRBD1 (6 bases). There are 17 residues in the CDR3. Germline CDR1 and CDR2: SGHRS and YFSETQ. V lost 1 base and J lost 2, with 15 bases in between. CDR3 DNA sequence: TGCGCCAGCAGCTTGCAAGGGGGATTTTCGACTAATGAAAAACTGTTTTTT. Residues: CASSLQGGFSTNEKLFF.

The rearrangement uses TRBV5-6 and TRBJ2-3, with 7 bases identical to TRBD1. CDR1 is SGHDT and CDR2 is YYEEEE in the germline V gene. CDR3 length: 15 amino acids. V was clipped by 4 bases and J by 1 base; unmatched bases: 6. The CDR3 sequence: CASSNWDRGTDTQYF. CDR3 in DNA: TGTGCCAGCAGCAACTGGGACAGAGGCACAGATACGCAGTATTTT.

This clone appeared once. The chain employs TRBV5-4 and TRBJ2-2; possibly TRBD1 for D (6 bases). Trimming removed 4 bases at V and 0 bases at J, with 10 bases between. The CDR3 extends over 15 amino acids. Germline CDR1 reads SGHNT; CDR2 reads YYREEE (reference sequence). This CDR3 is CASSQGNTNTGELFF. The CDR3 DNA reads TGTGCCAGCAGCCAGGGGAATACGAACACCGGGGAGCTGTTTTTT. The full variable domain, in which reference TRBV5-4 and TRBJ2-2 provide the parts outside the CDR3, is ETGVTQSPTHLIKTRGQQVTLRCSSQSGHNTVSWYQQALGQGPQFIFQYYREEENGRGNFPPRFSGLQFPNYSSELNVNALELDDSALYLCASSQGNTNTGELFFGEGSRLTVL.

This sequence joins TRBV6-4 and TRBJ1-2, with 9 positions matching TRBD1. The V gene end was trimmed by 6 bases and the J gene end by 8 bases; junction bases not matched to a gene: 13. CDR1 MRHNA and CDR2 SNTAGT come from the germline V gene. There are 15 residues in the CDR3. Here the CDR3 reads CASSEFGFTGGGYTF. The CDR3 DNA sequence: TGTGCCAGCAGCGAGTTCGGGTTTACAGGGGGCGGCTACACCTTC.

This chain connects TRBV7-9 to TRBJ2-3; D uncertain. This CDR3 is 14 amino acids long. Germline lookup yields CDR1 SEHNR and CDR2 FQNEAQ (reference sequence). The V end was cut by 5 bases, the J end by 0 bases, with 9 bases between. The CDR3 reads CASSPRLSTDTQYF. The CDR3 DNA sequence: TGTGCCAGCAGCCCCCGGCTTAGCACAGATACGCAGTATTTT. Complete variable domain (other parts from reference TRBV7-9 and TRBJ2-3): DTGVSQNPRHKITKRGQNVTFRCDPISEHNRLYWYRQTLGQGPEFLTYFQNEAQLEKSRLLSDRFSAERPKGSFSTLEIQRTEQGDSAMYLCASSPRLSTDTQYFGPGTRLTVL.

This clone was found a few times. The chain couples TRBV5-1 to TRBJ1-1; D uncertain. This CDR3 contains 13 residues. Trimming left V 0 bases short and J 2 bases short, with 5 bases between. Looked up from germline, CDR1 is SGHRS and CDR2 is YFSETQ. CDR3: CASSLEFNTEAFF. The CDR3 DNA reads TGCGCCAGCAGCTTGGAATTCAACACTGAAGCTTTCTTT.

The chain combines TRBV4-1 with TRBJ2-3; no definite D call. Germline values: CDR1 MGHRA, CDR2 YSYEKL. Trimming removed 4 bases from V and 0 bases from J, with 14 bases in between. The CDR3 is 16 residues long. In nucleotides, the CDR3 is TGCGCCAGCAGCCTATACGGTTCAGGAAGCACAGATACGCAGTATTTT. Translating it yields CASSLYGSGSTDTQYF.